This T cell receptor beta chain was profiled in a study of shared clonotypes between healthy human individuals. The method was immunoSEQ multiplex PCR; TCRdb's version includes in-frame clones alone and lacks a portion of them. Among a few hundred thousand clones, around 74% were seen once, and the ten largest hold 10%. Nashville, Tennessee was home to all donors, each a Caucasian adult. Concerning this clone itself: Its antigen remains unknown.

Germline V gene lookup returns CDR1 LNHNV and CDR2 YYDKDF (reference sequence). V shed 4 bases, J shed 3 bases, and the junction held 4 bases outside the gene matches. The CDR3 is 14 residues long. Overall study findings and caveats: Relative to their counterparts shared across all four donors, non-shared clonotypes exhibited diminished generation probabilities. Researchers found naive subsets generally carried larger estimated richness than memory subsets.

This rearrangement joins TRBV15 to TRBJ2-5; 8 bases match TRBD1. This clonotype was sampled from a man younger than 45 in good health. The sequenced sample consisted of memory CD4+ T cells sorted from blood. Subset defined: CD45RA-negative fraction. The CDR3 region is CATSMGTGEETQYF. The CDR3 DNA reads as TGTGCCACCAGCATGGGGACAGGAGAAGAGACCCAGTACTTC.